This T cell receptor (beta chain) was identified in a study of cytomegalovirus exposure and HLA in healthy donors. Study details: The roughly 120 validation repertoires used the same platform as the approximately 700 first-cohort repertoires (as reported by a later analysis). The study, taken as a whole, reports: Whilst most TCR sequences proved rare, a subset of public TCRs occurred across many donors.

It was the approximately 120-subject validation cohort, separate from the roughly 700-subject first cohort, to which the donors belonged. Profiling relied on immunoSEQ multiplex PCR, and the TCRdb table lists in-frame clones only, not all of them. The sample lists approximately 180,000 clones; 86% were seen once. In regard to this clone: Antigen specificity is unknown.

The length of the CDR3 is 16 residues. V lost 5 bases and J lost 4; bases outside the gene matches: 10. CDR1 is SEHNR, CDR2 FQNEAQ, per germline (reference sequence). Sequenced: PBMCs. The TCR sequence derives from a woman aged 18-35 years in good health and CMV-seronegative. This chain links TRBV7-9 with TRBJ2-3; 9 nucleotides align to TRBD1. CDR3 protein: CASSLEGQGGSDTQYF. The CDR3 coding sequence is TGTGCCAGCAGCCTCGAGGGACAGGGAGGTTCAGATACGCAGTATTTT.